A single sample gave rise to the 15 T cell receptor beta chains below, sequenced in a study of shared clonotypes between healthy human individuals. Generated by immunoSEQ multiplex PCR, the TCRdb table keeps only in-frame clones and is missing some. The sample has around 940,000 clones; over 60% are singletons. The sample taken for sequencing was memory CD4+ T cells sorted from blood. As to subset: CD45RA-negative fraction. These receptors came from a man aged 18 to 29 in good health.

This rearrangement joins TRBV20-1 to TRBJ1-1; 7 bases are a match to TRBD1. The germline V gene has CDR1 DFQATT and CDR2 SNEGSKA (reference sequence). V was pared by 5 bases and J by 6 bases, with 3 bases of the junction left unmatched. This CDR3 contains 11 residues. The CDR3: CSAFRGAEAFF. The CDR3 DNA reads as TGCAGTGCTTTCAGGGGGGCTGAAGCTTTCTTT.

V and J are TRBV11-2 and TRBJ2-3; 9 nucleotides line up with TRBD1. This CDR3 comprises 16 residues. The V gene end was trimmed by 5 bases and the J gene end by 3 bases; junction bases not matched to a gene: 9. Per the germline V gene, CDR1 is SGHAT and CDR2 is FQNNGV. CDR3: CASSQGGQGLTDTQYF. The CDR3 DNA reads TGTGCCAGCAGCCAGGGAGGACAGGGGTTGACAGATACGCAGTATTTT.

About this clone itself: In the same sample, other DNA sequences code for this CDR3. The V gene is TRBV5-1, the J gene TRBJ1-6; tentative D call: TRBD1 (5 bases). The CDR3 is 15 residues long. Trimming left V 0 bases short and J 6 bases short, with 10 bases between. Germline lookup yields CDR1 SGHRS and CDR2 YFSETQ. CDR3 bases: TGCGCCAGCAGCTTGGTCGGGACTCCTAATTCACCCCTCCACTTT. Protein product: CASSLVGTPNSPLHF. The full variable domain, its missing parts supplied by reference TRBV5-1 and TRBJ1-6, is KAGVTQTPRYLIKTRGQQVTLSCSPISGHRSVSWYQQTPGQGLQFLFEYFSETQRNKGNFPGRFSGRQFSNSRSEMNVSTLELGDSALYLCASSLVGTPNSPLHFGNGTRLTVT.

This CDR3 reads CASGQGINQPQHF. As DNA, the CDR3 is TGTGCCAGCGGACAAGGAATAAATCAGCCCCAGCATTTT. The chain recombines TRBV6-5 with TRBJ1-5; tentative D call: TRBD1 (5 bases). Trimming removed 8 bases at V and 4 bases at J, with 12 bases between. CDR3 size: 13 residues. Germline CDR1 is MNHEY and CDR2 is SVGAGI.

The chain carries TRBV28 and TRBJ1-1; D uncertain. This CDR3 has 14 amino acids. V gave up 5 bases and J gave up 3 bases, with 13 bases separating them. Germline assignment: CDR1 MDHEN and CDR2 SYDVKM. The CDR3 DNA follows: TGTGCCAGCAGTACACGGACGGGTGACACTGAAGCTTTCTTT. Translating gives CASSTRTGDTEAFF. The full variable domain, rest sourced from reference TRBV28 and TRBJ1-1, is DVKVTQSSRYLVKRTGEKVFLECVQDMDHENMFWYRQDPGLGLRLIYFSYDVKMKEKGDIPEGYSVSREKKERFSLILESASTNQTSMYLCASSTRTGDTEAFFGQGTRLTVV.

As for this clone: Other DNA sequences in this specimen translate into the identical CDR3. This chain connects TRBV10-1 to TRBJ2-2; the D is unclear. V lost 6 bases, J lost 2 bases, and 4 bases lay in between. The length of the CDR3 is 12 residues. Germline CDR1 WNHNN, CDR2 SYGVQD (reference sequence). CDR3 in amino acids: CASSPNTGELFF. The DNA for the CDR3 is TGCGCCAGCAGCCCTAACACCGGGGAGCTGTTTTTT.

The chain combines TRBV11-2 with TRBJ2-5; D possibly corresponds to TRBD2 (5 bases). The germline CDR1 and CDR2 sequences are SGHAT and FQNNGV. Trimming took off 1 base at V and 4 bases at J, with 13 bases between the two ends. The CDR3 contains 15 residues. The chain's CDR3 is CASSLVVLGLETQYF. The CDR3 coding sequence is TGTGCCAGCAGCTTAGTGGTACTAGGCCTAGAGACCCAGTACTTC.

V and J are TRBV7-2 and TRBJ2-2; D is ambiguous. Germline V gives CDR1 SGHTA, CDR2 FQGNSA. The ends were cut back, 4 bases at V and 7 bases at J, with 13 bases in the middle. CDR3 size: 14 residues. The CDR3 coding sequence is TGTGCCAGCAGCTCAAGAGGACCAAACGGGGAGCTGTTTTTT. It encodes CASSSRGPNGELFF.

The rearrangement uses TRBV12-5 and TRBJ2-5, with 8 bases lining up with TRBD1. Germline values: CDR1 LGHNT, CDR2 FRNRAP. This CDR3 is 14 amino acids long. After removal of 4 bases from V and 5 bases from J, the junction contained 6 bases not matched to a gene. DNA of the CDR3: TGTGCTAGTGGTTCTCCCGGACAGGGTGAGACCCAGTACTTC. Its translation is CASGSPGQGETQYF.

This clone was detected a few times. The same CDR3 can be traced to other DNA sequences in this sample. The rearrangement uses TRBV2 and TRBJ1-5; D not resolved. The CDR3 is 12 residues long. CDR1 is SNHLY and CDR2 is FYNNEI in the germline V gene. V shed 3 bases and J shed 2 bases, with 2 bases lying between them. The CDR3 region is CASSDGNQPQHF. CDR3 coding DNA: TGTGCCAGCAGTGACGGCAATCAGCCCCAGCATTTT.

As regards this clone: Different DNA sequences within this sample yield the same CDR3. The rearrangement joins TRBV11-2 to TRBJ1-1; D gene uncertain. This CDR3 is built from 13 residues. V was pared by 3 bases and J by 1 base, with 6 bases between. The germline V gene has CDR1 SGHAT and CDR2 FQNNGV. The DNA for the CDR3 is TGTGCCAGCAGCTTTGGTAAGAACACTGAAGCTTTCTTT. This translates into CASSFGKNTEAFF.

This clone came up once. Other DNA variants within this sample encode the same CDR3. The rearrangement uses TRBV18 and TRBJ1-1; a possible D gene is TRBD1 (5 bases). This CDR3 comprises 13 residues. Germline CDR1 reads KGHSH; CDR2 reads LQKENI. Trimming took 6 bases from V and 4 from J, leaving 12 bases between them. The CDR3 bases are TGTGCCAGCTCCCCCGGGGGGAGCACTGAAGCTTTCTTT. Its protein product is CASSPGGSTEAFF.

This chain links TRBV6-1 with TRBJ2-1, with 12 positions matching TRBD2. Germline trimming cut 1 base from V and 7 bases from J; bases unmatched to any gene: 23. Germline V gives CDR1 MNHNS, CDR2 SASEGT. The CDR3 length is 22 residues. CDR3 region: CASSEEFVAGGTSGRTENEQFF. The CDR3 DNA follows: TGTGCCAGCAGTGAAGAGTTCGTCGCAGGGGGCACTAGCGGGAGGACTGAGAATGAGCAGTTCTTC.

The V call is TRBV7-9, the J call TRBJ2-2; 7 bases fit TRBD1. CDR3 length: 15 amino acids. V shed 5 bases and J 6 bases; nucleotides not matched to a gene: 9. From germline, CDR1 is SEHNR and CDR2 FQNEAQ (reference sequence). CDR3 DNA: TGTGCCAGCAGCCTCGGGACAGTCTTTTCCGGGGAGCTGTTTTTT. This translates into CASSLGTVFSGELFF.

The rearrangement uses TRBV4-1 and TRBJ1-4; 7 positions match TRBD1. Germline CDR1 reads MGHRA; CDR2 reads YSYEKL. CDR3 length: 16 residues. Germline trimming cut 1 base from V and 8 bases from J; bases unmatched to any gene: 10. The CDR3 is CASSQAGIRGQEKLFF. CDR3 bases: TGCGCCAGCAGCCAAGCTGGAATTAGGGGGCAGGAAAAACTGTTTTTT.